This T cell receptor beta chain was identified in a study of cytomegalovirus exposure and HLA in healthy donors. Study-wide context: Counted in an early data release were approximately 80 million unique TCRs from HLA-typed donors. The Caucasian-associated ancestry cluster held around four fifths of around 380 genotyped donors. Overall study findings and caveats: With later analysis, a missense DCLRE1C variant became linked to TCR beta V- and J-gene trimming.

As concerns this clone: The antigen is not known.

The CDR3 is 15 amino acids. Germline lookup yields CDR1 SGHTA and CDR2 FQGTGA. Trimming cost V 5 bases and J 4 bases, with 15 bases left between them. PCR used 60 Vbeta primers and 13 Jbeta primers. Some clones are missing from TCRdb's copy, which holds only in-frame ones; the method was immunoSEQ multiplex PCR. The data show 120,000 or so clones, with 60% to 75% seen just once and less than 3% held by the top ten. Sequencing input: PBMCs. This rearrangement joins TRBV7-3 to TRBJ2-1; tentative D call: TRBD1 (5 bases). The TCR sequence derives from a woman in her thirties or forties in good health and CMV-seropositive. The CDR3 sequence is CASSEDNSPYNEQFF. In DNA form, the CDR3 reads TGTGCCAGCAGCGAGGACAACAGCCCGTACAATGAGCAGTTCTTC.